Below are 25 T cell receptor beta chains sequenced from a single sample in a study of shared clonotypes between healthy human individuals. The table came from immunoSEQ multiplex PCR; TCRdb's copy has only in-frame clones and leaves some out. The table shows about 1.5 million clones, with around 97% occurring only once. The sequenced sample consisted of naive CD4+ T cells sorted from blood. Subset specified: CD45RA+ positively selected. The receptors originated from a man aged 25-45 years in good health.

The chain links TRBV5-1 to TRBJ2-3; TRBD2 might be the D (6 bases). The CDR3 contains 18 residues. Germline V gives CDR1 SGHRS, CDR2 YFSETQ. V gave up 0 bases and J gave up 4 bases, with 21 bases separating them. The CDR3 sequence: CASSLALGGVYSADTQYF. CDR3 nucleotides: TGCGCCAGCAGCTTGGCCTTAGGAGGGGTCTACTCCGCAGATACGCAGTATTTT.

Comment on this clone: Other DNA sequences in the sample encode the same CDR3. The rearrangement links TRBV7-9 to TRBJ2-5; D gene unclear. The V gene lost 1 base and the J gene lost 5 bases, with 8 bases spanning the gap. The germline V gene encodes CDR1 SEHNR and CDR2 FQNEAQ (reference sequence). The CDR3 is 13 residues long. CDR3 sequence: CASSLEVVETQYF. DNA of the CDR3: TGTGCCAGCAGCTTAGAGGTCGTGGAGACCCAGTACTTC.

The chain couples TRBV10-3 to TRBJ2-2; D uncertain. Deletions cut 8 bases from V and 5 bases from J, with 12 bases between. This CDR3 region has 13 residues. CDR1 and CDR2 (germline): ENHRY, SYGVKD. The CDR3 DNA reads TGTGCCATCTGGTCGGATCCAACCGGGGAGCTGTTTTTT. It specifies CAIWSDPTGELFF.

V gene TRBV11-1 combines with J gene TRBJ1-1; D is undetermined. CDR3 size: 14 residues. Trimming left V 5 bases short and J 4 bases short, with 14 bases between. Per germline, CDR1 SGHAT and CDR2 FQDESV (reference sequence). For the CDR3, the DNA is TGTGCCAGCAGCCTAAGTGGAGTACGCACTGAAGCTTTCTTT. Its protein product is CASSLSGVRTEAFF.

As concerns this clone: Distinct nucleotide sequences in the sample also encode this CDR3. In DNA form, the CDR3 reads TGTGCCAGCAGTCTTCGACAGGGTCGGAGCAATCAGCCCCAGCATTTT. This codes for CASSLRQGRSNQPQHF. This chain joins TRBV28 and TRBJ1-5, with 7 bases fitting TRBD1. Germline lookup yields CDR1 MDHEN and CDR2 SYDVKM. Trimming took 5 bases from V and 1 from J; bases not matched to a gene: 8. There are 16 residues in the CDR3.

The chain uses TRBV6-5 and TRBJ1-4; D uncertain. Germline V gene data show CDR1 as MNHEY and CDR2 as SVGAGI. Trimming cost V 0 bases and J 8 bases, with 4 bases left between them. The CDR3 loop spans 12 amino acids. The chain's CDR3 is CASSYSREKLFF. The CDR3 DNA reads TGTGCCAGCAGTTACTCACGGGAAAAACTGTTTTTT.

Details on this clone: Because the CDR3's place on the DNA is in doubt, the DNA is left out and the CDR3 is given as listed by TCRdb. V gene TRBV5-1 combines with J gene TRBJ2-1. With termini counted, the CDR3 has 12 amino acids. Germline CDR1 SGHRS, CDR2 YFSETQ. The CDR3 sequence: CASSSSMGEQFF.

This clone was counted a few times. V usage is TRBV9 and J usage is TRBJ2-7, with D uncertain. The V and J ends lost 4 bases and 6 bases respectively, with 14 bases between them. The CDR3 contains 13 residues. The germline CDR1 and CDR2 sequences are SGDLS and YYNGEE. As DNA, the CDR3 is TGTGCCAGCAGCTCAACCCCGGAGAGCGAGCAGTACTTC. Amino acid sequence: CASSSTPESEQYF.

This clone was detected only once. The rearrangement links TRBV10-3 to TRBJ2-1, with TRBD2 matching over 11 bases. Germline CDR1 ENHRY, CDR2 SYGVKD. V was clipped by 6 bases and J by 9 bases; unmatched bases: 10. CDR3 length: 15 amino acids. The CDR3 DNA reads TGTGCCATCAGCATTCTAGCGGGAGGCTCAGGTGAGCAGTTCTTC. This encodes CAISILAGGSGEQFF.

The rearrangement joins TRBV19 to TRBJ2-2; TRBD2 aligns across 7 bases. Germline CDR1 is LNHDA and CDR2 is SQIVND (reference sequence). This CDR3 spans 17 amino acids. Trimming cost V 5 bases and J 1 base; bases outside gene matches: 10. CDR3 DNA sequence: TGTGCCAGTAGTGCGCTGGGAGGCGGGGGGAACACCGGGGAGCTGTTTTTT. Protein sequence: CASSALGGGGNTGELFF.

V and J are TRBV5-1 and TRBJ2-3; unclear D gene. Deletions cut 6 bases from V and 3 bases from J, with 11 bases between. CDR3 length equals 13 residues. Germline CDR1 SGHRS, CDR2 YFSETQ. CDR3 sequence reads: CASTEPATDTQYF. The CDR3 DNA is TGCGCCAGCACCGAACCGGCGACAGATACGCAGTATTTT. Full variable domain (missing parts from reference TRBV5-1 and TRBJ2-3): KAGVTQTPRYLIKTRGQQVTLSCSPISGHRSVSWYQQTPGQGLQFLFEYFSETQRNKGNFPGRFSGRQFSNSRSEMNVSTLELGDSALYLCASTEPATDTQYFGPGTRLTVL.

The chain is built from TRBV7-2 and TRBJ2-7, with TRBD1 matching 8 bases. J was trimmed by 4 bases and V by 1 base; bases with no gene match: 3. The CDR3 runs 14 residues. In germline, CDR1 is SGHTA, CDR2 FQGNSA. The chain's CDR3 is CASSLVQGAYEQYF. For the CDR3, the DNA is TGTGCCAGCAGCTTAGTCCAGGGGGCATACGAGCAGTACTTC.

This rearrangement joins TRBV6-6 to TRBJ2-2, with no clear D. CDR3 length: 13 residues. V was pared by 4 bases and J by 7 bases, with 10 bases between. Germline loops: CDR1 MNHNY, CDR2 SVGAGI (reference sequence). In nucleotides, the CDR3 is TGTGCCAGCAGTTTGACTCGTGACGGGGAGCTGTTTTTT. Translation: CASSLTRDGELFF.

This chain connects TRBV29-1 to TRBJ2-6; D gene unclear. The germline gives CDR1 SQVTM, CDR2 ANQGSEA. The CDR3 is 13 amino acids. Trimming took 4 bases from V and 4 from J, leaving 8 bases between them. CDR3 protein: CSVAVYGANVLTF. CDR3 coding DNA: TGCAGCGTTGCAGTCTACGGGGCCAACGTCCTGACTTTC.

The chain has TRBV5-6 and TRBJ1-2, with D perhaps TRBD1 (5 bases). Looked up from germline, CDR1 is SGHDT and CDR2 is YYEEEE. The CDR3 spans 13 residues. With 4 bases removed from V and 7 bases from J, the gap between germline ends came to 14 bases. The DNA for the CDR3 is TGTGCCAGCAGCGTCCCAGGGCTTCGTGGCTACACCTTC. Translated: CASSVPGLRGYTF. The whole variable domain, filled in from reference TRBV5-6 and TRBJ1-2, reads DAGVTQSPTHLIKTRGQQVTLRCSPKSGHDTVSWYQQALGQGPQFIFQYYEEEERQRGNFPDRFSGHQFPNYSSELNVNALLLGDSALYLCASSVPGLRGYTFGSGTRLTVV.

About this clone itself: The sample holds other DNA sequences that translate to the same CDR3. The chain uses TRBV7-2 and TRBJ1-2; D is ambiguous. Germline CDR1 SGHTA, CDR2 FQGNSA. Trimming removed 5 bases from V and 8 bases from J, with 15 bases in between. The length of the CDR3 is 13 residues. The CDR3 loop is CASSQGPGEGYTF. The CDR3 DNA follows: TGTGCCAGCAGCCAAGGACCCGGGGAAGGCTACACCTTC.

The rearrangement uses TRBV28 and TRBJ2-7; perhaps TRBD2 as D (7 bases). In germline, CDR1 is MDHEN, CDR2 SYDVKM. The V gene lost 6 bases and the J gene lost 0 bases, with 18 bases spanning the gap. CDR3 length: 16 residues. The CDR3 DNA reads TGTGCCAGCAGAACTTGGGGAGGGGGTGTCTCCTACGAGCAGTACTTC. Its protein is CASRTWGGGVSYEQYF. Full variable domain (missing parts from reference TRBV28 and TRBJ2-7): DVKVTQSSRYLVKRTGEKVFLECVQDMDHENMFWYRQDPGLGLRLIYFSYDVKMKEKGDIPEGYSVSREKKERFSLILESASTNQTSMYLCASRTWGGGVSYEQYFGPGTRLTVT.

As to this clone: The same CDR3 can be traced to other DNA sequences in this sample. The chain has TRBV5-1 and TRBJ2-1; D is undetermined. Trimming stripped 0 bases from V and 0 bases from J, with 10 bases between. In germline, CDR1 is SGHRS, CDR2 YFSETQ. The CDR3 extends over 16 amino acids. This CDR3 reads CASSLVPGSSYNEQFF. The CDR3 region has the DNA TGCGCCAGCAGCTTGGTGCCCGGTAGCTCCTACAATGAGCAGTTCTTC.

The V and J genes are TRBV4-1 and TRBJ1-2; D call uncertain. Trimming cost V 2 bases and J 2 bases, with 9 bases left between them. The germline CDR1 and CDR2 sequences are MGHRA and YSYEKL. This CDR3 is built from 14 residues. The CDR3, as DNA: TGCGCCAGCAGCCAATCGACCCTGAACTATGGCTACACCTTC. Amino acids: CASSQSTLNYGYTF.

This clone was picked up one time. This chain links TRBV28 with TRBJ2-2; 11 positions agree with TRBD2. V trimming: 5 bases; J trimming: 0 bases; junction bases outside the gene matches: 11. Germline V lookup: CDR1 MDHEN, CDR2 SYDVKM. The CDR3 is made up of 19 amino acids. CDR3 loop: CASSETPPGLAANTGELFF. The DNA for the CDR3 is TGTGCCAGCAGTGAAACACCACCGGGACTAGCGGCGAACACCGGGGAGCTGTTTTTT.

Concerning this clone itself: Different DNA sequences within this sample yield the same CDR3. The rearrangement links TRBV7-3 to TRBJ2-6; D gene uncertain. The CDR3 is made up of 12 amino acids. Looked up from germline, CDR1 is SGHTA and CDR2 is FQGTGA. V gave up 6 bases and J gave up 4 bases, with 4 bases separating them. CDR3 region: CASSSGANVLTF. The CDR3 DNA reads as TGTGCCAGCAGTTCGGGGGCCAACGTCCTGACTTTC.

V is TRBV2 and J is TRBJ2-6; no clear D. CDR3 size: 14 residues. Trimming took off 7 bases at V and 1 base at J, with 8 bases between the two ends. CDR1 and CDR2 (germline): SNHLY, FYNNEI. The CDR3 loop reads CASIRESGANVLTF. As DNA, the CDR3 is TGTGCCAGCATCCGAGAATCTGGGGCCAACGTCCTGACTTTC.

This clone was detected once. The rearrangement uses TRBV4-3 and TRBJ2-7; D is unclear. The CDR3 loop spans 15 amino acids. The V end lost 0 bases, the J end lost 0 bases, and 9 bases lay between the germline ends. Germline CDR1 is LGHNA and CDR2 is YSLEER. This chain's CDR3 is CASSQEGTNSYEQYF. CDR3 sequence (DNA): TGCGCCAGCAGCCAAGAAGGTACAAACTCCTACGAGCAGTACTTC.

This chain joins TRBV10-2 and TRBJ2-1; D remains ambiguous. This CDR3 spans 12 amino acids. The V gene's germline CDR1 is WSHSY and CDR2 SAAADI. Trimming took off 7 bases at V and 7 bases at J, with 11 bases between the two ends. The chain's CDR3 is CASKNRKNEQFF. CDR3 in DNA: TGCGCCAGCAAAAACCGGAAAAATGAGCAGTTCTTC.

The J gene is TRBJ2-1, the V gene TRBV5-1; TRBD2 matches 7 bases. V lost 6 bases and J lost 5; bases outside the gene matches: 11. The CDR3 is 15 residues long. The germline V gene encodes CDR1 SGHRS and CDR2 YFSETQ. CDR3 sequence: CASTGRGELDNEQFF. Written as DNA, the CDR3 is TGCGCCAGCACTGGACGGGGGGAGTTGGACAATGAGCAGTTCTTC.